This entry lists 5 T cell receptor beta chains sequenced from one sample in a study of blood T cell repertoires in COVID-19. TCRdb's copy holds only in-frame clones and misses some; the assay was immunoSEQ multiplex PCR. The sample carries 70,000 to 95,000 clones, 89% recorded once. Sequenced input: peripheral blood. Source of these receptors: a man aged 45 to 65 with COVID-19, enrolled during active disease.

This chain joins TRBV5-1 and TRBJ2-3; 12 nucleotides agree with TRBD2. Germline assignment: CDR1 SGHRS and CDR2 YFSETQ. There are 15 residues in the CDR3. V was clipped by 4 bases and J by 3 bases; unmatched bases: 3. CDR3 loop: CASSQGLAGTDTQYF. DNA of the CDR3: TGCGCCAGCAGCCAAGGACTAGCGGGGACAGATACGCAGTATTTT.

In DNA form, the CDR3 reads TGTGCCAGCAGCGCCCGGGACAGAAGTCTATCTGGAAACACCATATATTTT. Residues: CASSARDRSLSGNTIYF. This chain connects TRBV3-1 (or the pseudogene TRBV3-2) to TRBJ1-3, with 7 bases aligning to TRBD1. Losses at the gene ends were 5 bases for V and 1 base for J; bases not matched to a gene: 11. The CDR3 extends over 17 amino acids. Germline values: CDR1 LGHDT, CDR2 YNNKEL (reference sequence).

The chain joins TRBV6-1 to TRBJ1-3; the D gene is possibly TRBD1 (6 bases). The germline V gene has CDR1 MNHNS and CDR2 SASEGT. Trimming took 2 bases from V and 0 from J, leaving 11 bases between them. The CDR3 length is 16 residues. This CDR3 reads CASSELLGGSGNTIYF. Here the CDR3 DNA reads TGTGCCAGCAGTGAATTATTAGGGGGCTCTGGAAACACCATATATTTT.

This sequence joins TRBV25-1 and TRBJ1-2; D perhaps matches TRBD1 (6 bases). The CDR3 totals 15 residues. Germline lookup yields CDR1 MGHDK and CDR2 SYGVNS. The V end lost 3 bases, the J end lost 2 bases, and 13 bases lay between the germline ends. CDR3 bases: TGTGCCAGCAGTGATATCCGTGACAGGAACTATGGCTACACCTTC. Translation gives CASSDIRDRNYGYTF.

This clone was counted a single time. The chain uses TRBV18 and TRBJ1-5; 11 bases line up with TRBD1. CDR3 length: 16 residues. Germline V gene sequence: CDR1 KGHSH, CDR2 LQKENI. Trimming took 4 bases from V and 3 from J; bases not matched to a gene: 5. CDR3 in amino acids: CASSRTGGSANQPQHF. CDR3 coding DNA: TGTGCCAGCTCACGGACAGGGGGCTCGGCCAATCAGCCCCAGCATTTT.